A selection of T cell receptor beta chains follows, all from one sample in a study of response to subunit inactivated influenza vaccine. TCRdb re-derived calls from the RT-PCR reads in MiXCR, one entry per CDR3 protein. This sample yields hundreds of thousands of distinct CDR3 sequences, of which around 25% are seen a single time; approximately 2% belongs to the top ten. The specimen comprised CD4+ T cells sorted from PBMCs, sampled more than 4 days after vaccination. The receptors stem from a man aged 50 to 60 who received an inactivated influenza vaccine. Each CDR3 is given with its conserved first and last residue. Fields, in order: J gene, V gene, CDR3 protein.

>TRBJ1-2|TRBV19
CASSIVGGGYTF
>TRBJ1-1|TRBV7-9
CASSLAVGGTNTEAFF
>TRBJ2-7|TRBV7-9
CASQASYEQYF
>TRBJ2-7|TRBV20-1
CSAKTSGRVEEQYF
>TRBJ2-3|TRBV28
CASSQEDTQYF
>TRBJ1-5|TRBV27
CASTEHNRGRRPQHF
>TRBJ1-6|TRBV30
CAWSLGQKNSPLHF
>TRBJ1-1|TRBV29-1
CSATNQGNTEAFF
>TRBJ1-6|TRBV12-3/TRBV12-4
CASSLVGPRGLSPLHF
>TRBJ2-1|TRBV3-1
CASSQGKVYNEQFF
>TRBJ2-2|TRBV12-3/TRBV12-4
CASSLMASGTGELFF
>TRBJ2-5|TRBV9
CASSTGGILETQYF
>TRBJ2-3|TRBV7-2
CASSFDRASTDTQYF
>TRBJ2-7|TRBV20-1
CSARGVHSYEQYF
>TRBJ2-5|TRBV18
CASSPPGVVGETQYF
>TRBJ2-3|TRBV5-1
CASSPRTSGPTDTQYF
>TRBJ2-2|TRBV7-2
CASSSTPSGGRAGELFF
>TRBJ2-3|TRBV7-8
CASSLKETTGPDTQYF
>TRBJ2-1|TRBV20-1
CSASMAQGQFF
>TRBJ1-5|TRBV15
CATSRDPGFNQPQHF
>TRBJ2-1|TRBV18
CASSPRVTDSSYNEQFF
>TRBJ2-3|TRBV29-1
CSVEGTSGGTDTQYF
>TRBJ1-1|TRBV7-2
CASSLARENTEAFF
>TRBJ2-7|TRBV10-3
CAISVLAGAPHEQYF
>TRBJ2-3|TRBV21-1
CASSKGGTQYF
>TRBJ2-3|TRBV28
CASRRYRSTDTQYF
>TRBJ2-2|TRBV6-2/TRBV6-3
CASSYWQGTGELFF
>TRBJ2-1|TRBV7-2
CASSLAPGVGGGEQFF
>TRBJ2-2|TRBV5-8
CASSLLAGHTGELFF
>TRBJ2-1|TRBV5-1
CASSPLSGTGGDEQFF
>TRBJ2-5|TRBV7-2
CASNGGQGTQYF
>TRBJ2-1|TRBV14
CASSQDTTGYGDEQFF
>TRBJ2-2|TRBV5-4
CASRKTGGELFF
>TRBJ2-3|TRBV7-2
CASRNAGAGDTQYF
>TRBJ2-1|TRBV24-1
CATSDPGHHYNEQFF
>TRBJ2-5|TRBV3-1
CASSQVIETQYF
>TRBJ2-2|TRBV7-9
CASEGATGELFF
>TRBJ2-7|TRBV7-9
CASSLASSGRDEQYF
>TRBJ2-1|TRBV24-1
CATSDKSGWGGEQFF
>TRBJ2-3|TRBV4-2
CASSQDELDTQYF
>TRBJ1-2|TRBV12-3/TRBV12-4
CASRRGQGHGYTF
>TRBJ2-5|TRBV28
CASSQVSPGGETQYF
>TRBJ2-5|TRBV19
CASSIEETQYF
>TRBJ2-3|TRBV7-9
CASSLLGDISTDTQYF
>TRBJ2-1|TRBV6-2/TRBV6-3
CASSYPAGGNYNEQFF
>TRBJ2-3|TRBV24-1
CATSDVAGGTTDTQYF
>TRBJ2-1|TRBV29-1
CSGGTSGSYNEQFF
>TRBJ2-7|TRBV19
CASSKDFFYEQYF
>TRBJ1-5|TRBV7-9
CASSQGPGQPQHF
>TRBJ1-1|TRBV5-1
CASSLGQTPGEAFF
>TRBJ1-5|TRBV20-1
CSTRSLREPQHF
>TRBJ1-1|TRBV20-1
CSAIEGGAPEAFF
>TRBJ2-1|TRBV7-9
CASRTGLNEQFF
>TRBJ2-7|TRBV5-1
CASSPFRDSSYEQYF
>TRBJ1-6|TRBV6-6
CASSWEDSPLHF